These T cell receptor beta chains were read from a single sample in a study of blood T cell repertoires in COVID-19. Here immunoSEQ multiplex PCR was the method, and the copy in TCRdb shows in-frame clones only, minus some. The sample holds some 390,000 clones, over 75% seen once. Material: peripheral blood. Every receptor here comes from an older woman with COVID-19, enrolled during active disease. The CDR3 runs from the conserved cysteine through the conserved F or W. The order of the fields is V gene, D gene, J gene, clone size, CDR3 DNA, CDR3 protein. The D gene is left open where the match is weak. The size of a clone is reported for some rows only, either as once, few or many, or as a class for expanded clones.

TRBV18	.	TRBJ1-1	.	TGTGCCAGCTCAGCCGGACACTTCCTCACTGAAGCTTTCTTT	CASSAGHFLTEAFF
TRBV6-1	TRBD1	TRBJ2-1	.	TGTGCCAGCAGTGAATCCCTGCACCTTGACAGGGGGTCCTACAATGAGCAGTTCTTC	CASSESLHLDRGSYNEQFF
TRBV7-9	.	TRBJ2-2	few	TGTGCCAGCAGCCCAACAGGGACCGGGGAGCTGTTTTTT	CASSPTGTGELFF
TRBV6-6	TRBD2	TRBJ2-5	.	TGTGCCAGCAGCTTACTAGCGGGGGGGCCGGAGGGGACCCAGTACTTC	CASSLLAGGPEGTQYF
TRBV18	TRBD2	TRBJ2-3	.	TGTGCCAGCTCCGGAGCGGGGGGCCACTTAGATACGCAGTATTTT	CASSGAGGHLDTQYF
TRBV19	TRBD2	TRBJ2-2	.	TGTGCCAGTAGTTATCTGACGGGGGGGCCTACCGGGGAGCTGTTTTTT	CASSYLTGGPTGELFF
TRBV9	.	TRBJ1-1	.	TGTGCCAGCAGCGTAGTGGGTCGGGGGGCGGAAGCTTTCTTT	CASSVVGRGAEAFF
TRBV4-2	TRBD1	TRBJ1-2	.	TGTGCCAGCAGCCAGCCGACAGGGCAACCCTATGGCTACACCTTC	CASSQPTGQPYGYTF
TRBV11-2	.	TRBJ1-1	.	TGTGCCAGCAGCTCCAGTGCCACTGAAGCTTTCTTT	CASSSSATEAFF
TRBV28	TRBD1	TRBJ1-2	.	TGTGCCAGCAGAGGACAGGGATCGTTGGCGTATGGCTACACCTTC	CASRGQGSLAYGYTF
TRBV29-1	TRBD1	TRBJ2-3	.	TGCAGCGTGGACAGGGGATCGTGGGATACGCAGTATTTT	CSVDRGSWDTQYF
TRBV5-1	.	TRBJ1-6	once	TGCGCCAGCAGCTACGATAACCGGGACACTATCCGCGGCTCCTATAATTCACCCCTCCACTTT	CASSYDNRDTIRGSYNSPLHF
TRBV6-5	.	TRBJ1-5	.	TGTGCCAGCAGTTACTCAGGAGGGATTCAGCCCCAGCATTTT	CASSYSGGIQPQHF
TRBV18	TRBD1	TRBJ2-5	.	TGTGCCAGCTCACCTAACACAGGGGTTGGACAAGAGACCCAGTACTTC	CASSPNTGVGQETQYF
TRBV11-2	.	TRBJ1-5	.	TGTGCCAGCAGCTTCGGGGTAAGCAATCAGCCCCAGCATTTT	CASSFGVSNQPQHF
TRBV3-1/TRBV3-2	TRBD1	TRBJ2-2	.	TGTGCCAGCAGCCAGTGGGGACAGGGTGGATCCGGGGAGCTGTTTTTT	CASSQWGQGGSGELFF
TRBV3-1/TRBV3-2	.	TRBJ2-1	.	TGTGCCAGCAGCCAATCGGGTGCATTGTCTGAGCAGTTCTTC	CASSQSGALSEQFF
TRBV7-6	TRBD1	TRBJ2-5	.	TGTGCCAGCAGCTTAGGGACAGGCCAAGAGACCCAGTACTTC	CASSLGTGQETQYF
TRBV6-6	TRBD1	TRBJ1-2	.	TGTGCCAGCACTGCGGACAGGGGGCGAGGCTACACCTTC	CASTADRGRGYTF
TRBV5-8	.	TRBJ1-1	.	TGTGCCAGCAGCTTGAGTGTATCGGCAGGACAGAACACTGAAGCTTTCTTT	CASSLSVSAGQNTEAFF
TRBV11-3	.	TRBJ2-3	.	TGTGCCAGCAGCTCATTCGCGAATACGCAGTATTTT	CASSSFANTQYF
TRBV11-3	TRBD1	TRBJ2-2	.	TGTGCCAGCAGCGCCATTACCGGGACAGCGAACACCGGGGAGCTGTTTTTT	CASSAITGTANTGELFF
TRBV5-1	TRBD2	TRBJ2-1	.	TGCGCCAGCAGCTTGGGACTAGCGGGGGTCGATGAGCAGTTCTTC	CASSLGLAGVDEQFF
TRBV5-1	TRBD1	TRBJ2-7	.	TGCGCCAGCAGCTTGGAGGGGACAGGGGTCTACGAGCAGTACTTC	CASSLEGTGVYEQYF
TRBV5-6	TRBD1	TRBJ1-3	.	TGTGCCAGCAGCCGAAGGACAGGGTTCGGAAACACCATATATTTT	CASSRRTGFGNTIYF
TRBV18	TRBD2	TRBJ2-2	.	TGTGCCAGCTCACCTGGACTAGCGGTGAACACCGGGGAGCTGTTTTTT	CASSPGLAVNTGELFF
TRBV5-1	TRBD2	TRBJ2-2	.	TGCGCCAGCAGCTTAACAGCGGGGGAGAACACCGGGGAGCTGTTTTTT	CASSLTAGENTGELFF
TRBV19	.	TRBJ2-1	.	TGTGCCAGTAGTATTGGGGGGTTAGCCTACAATGAGCAGTTCTTC	CASSIGGLAYNEQFF
TRBV29-1	.	TRBJ2-7	.	TGCAGCGTTGCGATCCTCGCCGGGGCCTACGAGCAGTACTTC	CSVAILAGAYEQYF
TRBV18	TRBD2	TRBJ2-3	.	TGTGCCAGCTCACCGGGGGGGGAGATCACAGATACGCAGTATTTT	CASSPGGEITDTQYF
TRBV7-8	.	TRBJ2-7	.	TGTGCCAGCAGCTTAGCAAGAAAAGACTGGATCGGCGAGCAGTACTTC	CASSLARKDWIGEQYF
TRBV5-4	.	TRBJ1-2	once	TGTGCCAGCAGCTTGGACCGAGGGTATGGCTACACCTTC	CASSLDRGYGYTF
TRBV7-9	TRBD2	TRBJ2-3	.	TGTGCCAGCAGCTCCGGGGCGGGGGGTACGCAGTATTTT	CASSSGAGGTQYF
TRBV29-1	.	TRBJ1-2	.	TGCAGCGTTGAGAGAGGTCAGGGCAACTATGGCTACACCTTC	CSVERGQGNYGYTF
TRBV15	TRBD1	TRBJ1-2	.	TGTGCCACCAGCAGAGATCTGACAGGGGATTTCTACACCTTC	CATSRDLTGDFYTF
TRBV6-2/TRBV6-3	TRBD2	TRBJ2-3	few	TGTGCCAGCAGCAACGGACTAGCGGGCACAGATACGCAGTATTTT	CASSNGLAGTDTQYF
TRBV7-8	.	TRBJ1-1	few	TGTGCCAGCAGCTTAGAGTCCGGGAACCTGAACACTGAAGCTTTCTTT	CASSLESGNLNTEAFF
TRBV11-1	.	TRBJ1-3	.	TGTGCCAGCAGCTTCAATTCCGGAAACACCATATATTTT	CASSFNSGNTIYF
TRBV10-3	.	TRBJ2-1	.	TGTGCCATCAGCTTCACAAACAATGAGCAGTTCTTC	CAISFTNNEQFF